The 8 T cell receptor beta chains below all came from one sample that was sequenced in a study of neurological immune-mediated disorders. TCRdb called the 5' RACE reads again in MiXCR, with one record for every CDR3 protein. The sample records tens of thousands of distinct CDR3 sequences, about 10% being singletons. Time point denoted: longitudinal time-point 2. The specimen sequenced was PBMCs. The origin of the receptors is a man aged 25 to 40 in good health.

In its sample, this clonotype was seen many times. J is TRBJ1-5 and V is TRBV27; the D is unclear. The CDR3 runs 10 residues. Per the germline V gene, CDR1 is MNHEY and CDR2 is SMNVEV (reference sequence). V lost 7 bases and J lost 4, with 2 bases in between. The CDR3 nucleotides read TGTGCCAGCATTAATCAGCCCCAGCATTTT. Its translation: CASINQPQHF.

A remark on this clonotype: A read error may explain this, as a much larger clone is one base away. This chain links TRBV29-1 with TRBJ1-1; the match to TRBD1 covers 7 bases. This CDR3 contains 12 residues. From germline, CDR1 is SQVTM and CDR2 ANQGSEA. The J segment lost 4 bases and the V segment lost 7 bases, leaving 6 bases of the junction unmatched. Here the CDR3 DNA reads TGCAGCGGCAACAGGGGATGCACTGAAGCTTTCTTT. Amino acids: CSGNRGCTEAFF.

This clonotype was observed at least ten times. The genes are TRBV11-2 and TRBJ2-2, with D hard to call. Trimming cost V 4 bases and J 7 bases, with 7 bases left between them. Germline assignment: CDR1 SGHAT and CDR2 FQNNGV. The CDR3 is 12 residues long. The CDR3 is CASSWDGGELFF. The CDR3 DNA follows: TGTGCCAGCAGCTGGGATGGCGGGGAGCTGTTTTTT.

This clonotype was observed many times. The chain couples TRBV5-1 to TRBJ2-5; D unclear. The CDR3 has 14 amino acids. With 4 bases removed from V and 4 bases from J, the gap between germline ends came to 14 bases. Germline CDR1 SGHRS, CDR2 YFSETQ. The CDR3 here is CASSRLPTGETQYF. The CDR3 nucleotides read TGCGCCAGCAGCCGGTTACCCACGGGAGAGACCCAGTACTTC.

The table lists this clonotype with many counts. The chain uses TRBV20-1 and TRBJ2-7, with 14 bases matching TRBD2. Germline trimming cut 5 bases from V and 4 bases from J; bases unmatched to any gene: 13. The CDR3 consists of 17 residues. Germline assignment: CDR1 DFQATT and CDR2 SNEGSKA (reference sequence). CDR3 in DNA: TGCAGTGCTCCACCGGGACTAGCGGGAGTAGGAGTATACGAGCAGTACTTC. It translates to CSAPPGLAGVGVYEQYF.

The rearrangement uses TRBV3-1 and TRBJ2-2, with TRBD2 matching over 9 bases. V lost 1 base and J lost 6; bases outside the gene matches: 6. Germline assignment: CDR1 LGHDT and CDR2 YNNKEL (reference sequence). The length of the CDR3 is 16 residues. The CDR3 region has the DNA TGTGCCAGCAGCCAAGGTTCGCGGGAGGGCTCCGGGGAGCTGTTTTTT. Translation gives CASSQGSREGSGELFF.

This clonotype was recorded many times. In nucleotides, the CDR3 is TGCGCCAGCAGCCCGTGGACAGGGGGCCTTCTAAACACCGGGGAGCTGTTTTTT. It translates to CASSPWTGGLLNTGELFF. This chain connects TRBV5-1 to TRBJ2-2, with 11 bases lining up with TRBD1. Germline CDR1 and CDR2: SGHRS and YFSETQ. V dropped 4 bases and J dropped 2; count of bases not matched to a gene: 10. The CDR3 runs 18 residues.

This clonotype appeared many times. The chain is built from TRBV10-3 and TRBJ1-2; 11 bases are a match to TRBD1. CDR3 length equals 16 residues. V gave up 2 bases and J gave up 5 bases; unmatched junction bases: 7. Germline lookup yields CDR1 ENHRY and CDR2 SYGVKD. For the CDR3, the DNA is TGTGCCATCAGTGAGCCCTCAAGGGACAGGGGGTATGGCTACACCTTC. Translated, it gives CAISEPSRDRGYGYTF.